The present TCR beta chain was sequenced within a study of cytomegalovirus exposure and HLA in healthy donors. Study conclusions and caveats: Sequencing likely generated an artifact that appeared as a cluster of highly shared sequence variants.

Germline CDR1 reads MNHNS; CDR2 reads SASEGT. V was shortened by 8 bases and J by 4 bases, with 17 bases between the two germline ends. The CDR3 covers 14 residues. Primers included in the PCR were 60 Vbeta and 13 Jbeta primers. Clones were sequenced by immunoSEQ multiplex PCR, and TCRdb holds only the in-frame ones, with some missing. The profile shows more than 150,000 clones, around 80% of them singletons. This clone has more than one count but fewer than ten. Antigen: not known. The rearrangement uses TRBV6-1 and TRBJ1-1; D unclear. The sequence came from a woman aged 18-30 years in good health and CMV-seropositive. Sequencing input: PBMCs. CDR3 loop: CASELSLPPTEAFF. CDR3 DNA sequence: TGTGCCAGCGAATTGAGCCTTCCCCCCACTGAAGCTTTCTTT.